The clone carrying this T cell receptor beta chain was counted ten times or more. The data stem from a study of molecular identifiers for immune sequencing clone quantification. Library preparation followed earlier protocols using designated TCR primers. TCRdb ran MiXCR on the PCR reads and lists one entry per CDR3 protein. The repertoire holds just under 650,000 distinct CDR3 sequences, with nearly 20% as singletons. Sequencing input: naive CD8+ T cells from blood, with Jurkat cell RNA spiked in. The subset is: FACS-sorted CD8+CD4-CCR7+CD45RA+ naive T cells. This sequence originates from a human donor in good health. Some libraries in this study had Jurkat cell RNA spiked in.

The CDR3 reads CASSLQANWDIQYF. CDR3 coding DNA: TGTGCCAGCAGCTTACAGGCCAACTGGGACATTCAGTACTTC. This rearrangement joins TRBV7-9 to TRBJ2-4; no definite D call. V was pared by 2 bases and J by 8 bases, with 13 bases between. This CDR3 contains 14 residues. CDR1 is SEHNR, CDR2 FQNEAQ, per germline (reference sequence).